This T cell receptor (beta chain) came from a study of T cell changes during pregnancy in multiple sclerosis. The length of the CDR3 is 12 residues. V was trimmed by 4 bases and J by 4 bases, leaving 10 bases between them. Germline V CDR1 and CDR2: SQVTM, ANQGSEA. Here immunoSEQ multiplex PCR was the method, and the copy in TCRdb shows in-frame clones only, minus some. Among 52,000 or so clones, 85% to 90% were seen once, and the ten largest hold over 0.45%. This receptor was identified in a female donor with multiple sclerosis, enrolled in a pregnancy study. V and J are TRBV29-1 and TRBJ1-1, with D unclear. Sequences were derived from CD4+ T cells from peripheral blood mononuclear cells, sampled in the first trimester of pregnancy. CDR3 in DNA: TGCAGCGTTGGAGTCGTGTCCACTGAAGCTTTCTTT. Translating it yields CSVGVVSTEAFF. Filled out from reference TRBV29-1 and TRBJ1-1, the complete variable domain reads SAVISQKPSRDICQRGTSLTIQCQVDSQVTMMFWYRQQPGQSLTLIATANQGSEATYESGFVIDKFPISRPNLTFSTLTVSNMSPEDSSIYLCSVGVVSTEAFFGQGTRLTVV.